Listed below are T cell receptor beta chains from one sample, sequenced in a study of CD8+ T cells in alopecia areata. Using immunoSEQ multiplex PCR, the repertoire was profiled, and TCRdb retains in-frame clones only, with some absent. The sample yields about 210,000 clones, under 75% seen once. This specimen was CD4+ T cells sorted from blood, taken at week 4, from a patient treated with tofacitinib. These TCRs come from a human donor with alopecia areata. Both conserved end residues are part of each CDR3. A D gene is named only where the DNA matches it firmly. Not every row has a clone size; where given, it reads once, few, many or a size class.

CDR3nt,CDR3aa,v_gene,j_gene,d_gene,abundance
TGTGCCAGCAGTCCCCCGGCCGGGGAGCTGTTTTTT,CASSPPAGELFF,TRBV6-5,TRBJ2-2,-,-
TGTGCCAGCAGCTTAGCGACTTTAGCGGATACGCAGTATTTT,CASSLATLADTQYF,TRBV7-2,TRBJ2-3,-,few
TGTGCTAGTTCAACAGGGATGTCTGGCTACACCTTC,CASSTGMSGYTF,TRBV12-5,TRBJ1-2,-,-
TGTGCCAGCAGAAGATCAGGGGGCCGGGAGCCCCAGCATTTT,CASRRSGGREPQHF,TRBV27,TRBJ1-5,TRBD1,few
TGTGCCAGCGTTCCCGGCGGCTCAGATACGCAGTATTTT,CASVPGGSDTQYF,TRBV10-3,TRBJ2-3,-,few
TGTGCCAGCAGTGGACAGGGCTTGCACATTCAGTACTTC,CASSGQGLHIQYF,TRBV27,TRBJ2-4,TRBD1,-
TGCGCCAGCAGCCAAGGACAGGGGGGGAACACCGGGGAGCTGTTTTTT,CASSQGQGGNTGELFF,TRBV4-3,TRBJ2-2,TRBD1,-
TGCAGTGCTAGAGCACGGGACGAGCAGTACTTC,CSARARDEQYF,TRBV20-1,TRBJ2-7,-,-
TGCAGCGTTGAACAGCAGAAGGTGGATGGCTACACCTTC,CSVEQQKVDGYTF,TRBV29-1,TRBJ1-2,-,-
TGTGCCTGGAGTGTTCCCGGGGAGCTGTTTTTT,CAWSVPGELFF,TRBV30,TRBJ2-2,-,-
TGTGCCTGGAGTACAGGGATTAAGGCCCAGTACTTC,CAWSTGIKAQYF,TRBV30,TRBJ2-5,-,once
TGTGCCAGCAGTTTCACTAGCGGGGCGTTGGAGGAGCAGTTCTTC,CASSFTSGALEEQFF,TRBV2,TRBJ2-1,TRBD2,few
TGTGCCAGCAGCGTAGAGACCTCCCGCACAGATACGCAGTATTTT,CASSVETSRTDTQYF,TRBV9,TRBJ2-3,-,-
TGCAGCGTTGAAGGCAGGCGACAGGGAGCTAACTATGGCTACACCTTC,CSVEGRRQGANYGYTF,TRBV29-1,TRBJ1-2,TRBD1,few
TGTGCCAGTTCAGGGACAGGCCATACGCAGTATTTT,CASSGTGHTQYF,TRBV27,TRBJ2-3,TRBD1,-
TGCAGCGGCCGGACAGGCGCGAACACCGGGGAGCTGTTTTTT,CSGRTGANTGELFF,TRBV29-1,TRBJ2-2,TRBD1,-
TGTGCCAGCAGCTCCGGAACTAGTATCAATGAGCAGTTCTTC,CASSSGTSINEQFF,TRBV7-2,TRBJ2-1,-,once
TGTGCCAGTAGTATATCGGACAGGAGAGAGACCCAGTACTTC,CASSISDRRETQYF,TRBV19,TRBJ2-5,TRBD1,few
TGTGCCATCAGTGAGTACGGCGGCCAAGAGACCCAGTACTTC,CAISEYGGQETQYF,TRBV10-3,TRBJ2-5,-,-
TGTGCCTCCCGAAGGGGGGCGGTTTGGGATCAGCCCCAGCATTTT,CASRRGAVWDQPQHF,TRBV6-1,TRBJ1-5,-,few
TGCAGCGTTGGGACAGGATCTGGCTACACCTTC,CSVGTGSGYTF,TRBV29-1,TRBJ1-2,TRBD1,-
TGCAGCGTTGACTTTGGACAGGGCGGCGAGCAGTACTTC,CSVDFGQGGEQYF,TRBV29-1,TRBJ2-7,TRBD1,few
TGCAGCGTTGAAGGGACTAGTTTAAACATTCAGTACTTC,CSVEGTSLNIQYF,TRBV29-1,TRBJ2-4,TRBD2,-
TGTGCCAGCAGCGGGGGGTATGGCTACACCTTC,CASSGGYGYTF,TRBV25-1,TRBJ1-2,-,-
TGTGCCAGCAGCTTCGGACAGGGCTCTAACTATGGCTACACCTTC,CASSFGQGSNYGYTF,TRBV5-6,TRBJ1-2,TRBD1,medium-sized
TGCAGTGCTACGCTACAAGTTGGGTACACCTTC,CSATLQVGYTF,TRBV20-1,TRBJ1-2,-,once
TGTGCCTGGAGTGAGGTCGATACGCAGTATTTT,CAWSEVDTQYF,TRBV30,TRBJ2-3,-,-
TGTGCCATCAGTGAGCGAGGCACTGGAAACACCATATATTTT,CAISERGTGNTIYF,TRBV10-3,TRBJ1-3,-,few
TGTGCCACCCGCTCAGGGGGAGGAGATAGTTCGTTCACCTTC,CATRSGGGDSSFTF,TRBV15,TRBJ1-2,TRBD1,-
TGTGCCAGCAGCGATGATGGACAGCGCTCGCCGTATTTT,CASSDDGQRSPYF,TRBV9,TRBJ2-3,-,few
TGCGCCAGCAGCTTGGTTAGCTCGACCCAAGAGACCCAGTACTTC,CASSLVSSTQETQYF,TRBV5-1,TRBJ2-5,-,-
TGCAGCGTTGAAGCCTTCGACAGGGTTTATGGCTACACCTTC,CSVEAFDRVYGYTF,TRBV29-1,TRBJ1-2,TRBD1,-
TGCGCCAGCACCCTTCGCCCAGCCCAAACTGAAGCTTTCTTT,CASTLRPAQTEAFF,TRBV5-1,TRBJ1-1,-,-
TGTGCCAGCAGTGCTGACAGGGGCCAGAACACTGAAGCTTTCTTT,CASSADRGQNTEAFF,TRBV27,TRBJ1-1,TRBD1,-
TGTGCCAGCAGCTCCAGCGGGGGGGTCACAGATACGCAGTATTTT,CASSSSGGVTDTQYF,TRBV2,TRBJ2-3,TRBD2,-
TGCGCCAGCAGCTTGGGCCCCGGGACAGTCGTCACTGAAGCTTTCTTT,CASSLGPGTVVTEAFF,TRBV5-1,TRBJ1-1,TRBD1,-
TGTGCCAGCAGCGGTGACAGGGGACAGACCCAGTACTTC,CASSGDRGQTQYF,TRBV9,TRBJ2-5,TRBD1,-
TGTGCCAGCAGCGTAACAACTAGCGTCACCGCAGATACGCAGTATTTT,CASSVTTSVTADTQYF,TRBV9,TRBJ2-3,TRBD2,-
TGTGCCATCAGTGCTCGCGACCGGGACAGGGGTAACGAGCAGTACTTC,CAISARDRDRGNEQYF,TRBV10-3,TRBJ2-7,TRBD1,-
TGCGCCAGCAGTCAACCAAGGCCCGGAACAGACACAGATACGCAGTATTTT,CASSQPRPGTDTDTQYF,TRBV23-1,TRBJ2-3,-,-
TGTGCCAGCAGTCGCCGGGGCACGTACGAGCAGTACTTC,CASSRRGTYEQYF,TRBV5-4,TRBJ2-7,-,once
TGTGCCAGCAGCTTCCAGGGGGGGAAAAACGAGCAGTACTTC,CASSFQGGKNEQYF,TRBV5-4,TRBJ2-7,-,-
TGCGCCAGCAGCCAAGAGCACAGAGGCACAGATACGCAGTATTTT,CASSQEHRGTDTQYF,TRBV4-3,TRBJ2-3,-,once
TGTGCCTGGAGGGGAGGAGATAATTCACCCCTCCACTTT,CAWRGGDNSPLHF,TRBV30,TRBJ1-6,-,-
TGTGCCAGCAGCTTGGTTAGCAGGGCAGGGAGCGAGCAGTACTTC,CASSLVSRAGSEQYF,TRBV5-6,TRBJ2-7,-,-
TGTGCCAGCAGTTACCTTGGAGGGGCCCTCCACTTT,CASSYLGGALHF,TRBV6-5,TRBJ1-6,-,-
TGTGCCAGCAGCTACAGGGGGAATCAGCCCCAGCATTTT,CASSYRGNQPQHF,TRBV7-2,TRBJ1-5,TRBD1,-